The sequence of this T cell receptor (beta chain) was determined in a study of cytomegalovirus exposure and HLA in healthy donors. The study ran its PCR with 60 Vbeta and 13 Jbeta primers. Produced via immunoSEQ multiplex PCR; TCRdb's table is partial and in-frame only. The data hold fewer than 70,000 clones, with under 90% observed a single time. Comment on this clone: Its antigen is not known.

The V gene's germline CDR1 is MNHNS and CDR2 SASEGT. The CDR3 is 12 residues long. V lost 3 bases to trimming and J lost 4 bases, with 7 bases between them. Notes on the study in general: A previous analysis found most TCR beta V segments productive roughly 90% or roughly 30% of the time. Later analysis found that TCR beta chains associated with HLA were more clonally expanded than other, equally common chains. Sequencing likely caused a cluster of highly shared sequence variants. In a later analysis, most CMV-associated TCR beta chains appeared HLA-restricted.

The sequence came from a woman aged 40 to 55 in good health and CMV-seronegative. The gene calls are TRBV6-1 and TRBJ2-7; D may be TRBD1 (5 bases). Sequencing used PBMCs. As DNA, the CDR3 is TGTGCCAGCAGTGAGGACAAGTACGAGCAGTACTTC. This sequence encodes CASSEDKYEQYF.